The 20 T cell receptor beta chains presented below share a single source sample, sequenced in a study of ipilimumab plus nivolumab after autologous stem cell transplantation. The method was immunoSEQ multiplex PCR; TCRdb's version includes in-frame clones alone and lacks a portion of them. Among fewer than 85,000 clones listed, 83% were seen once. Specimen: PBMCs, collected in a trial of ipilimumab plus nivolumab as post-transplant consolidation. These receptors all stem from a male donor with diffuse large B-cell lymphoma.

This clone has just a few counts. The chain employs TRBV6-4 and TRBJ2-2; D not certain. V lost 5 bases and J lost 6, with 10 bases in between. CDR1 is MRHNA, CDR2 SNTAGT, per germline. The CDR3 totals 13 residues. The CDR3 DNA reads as TGTGCCAGCAGTCCCGGTCGGGCCGGGGAGCTGTTTTTT. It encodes CASSPGRAGELFF.

The DNA of the CDR3 is TGCGCCAGCAGGGAGGGGGTGGATCAGCCCCAGCATTTT. Translating gives CASREGVDQPQHF. The chain recombines TRBV5-1 with TRBJ1-5; TRBD1 is a possible D gene (6 bases). Germline V gives CDR1 SGHRS, CDR2 YFSETQ. V was clipped by 5 bases and J by 5 bases, with 11 bases between them. The CDR3 has 13 amino acids.

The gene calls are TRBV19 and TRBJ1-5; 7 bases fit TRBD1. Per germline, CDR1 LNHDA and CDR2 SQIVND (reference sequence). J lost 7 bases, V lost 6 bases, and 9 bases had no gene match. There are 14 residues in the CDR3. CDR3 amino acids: CASSLRGVRQPQHF. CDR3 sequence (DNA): TGTGCCAGTAGCCTCAGGGGGGTACGACAGCCCCAGCATTTT.

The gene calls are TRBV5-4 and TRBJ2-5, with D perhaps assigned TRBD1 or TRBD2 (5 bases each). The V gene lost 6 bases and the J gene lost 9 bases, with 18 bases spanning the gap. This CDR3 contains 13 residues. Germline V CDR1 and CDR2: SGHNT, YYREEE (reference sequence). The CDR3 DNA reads TGTGCCAGCACACCGGGACCCTCTCCCCCCCAGTACTTC. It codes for CASTPGPSPPQYF.

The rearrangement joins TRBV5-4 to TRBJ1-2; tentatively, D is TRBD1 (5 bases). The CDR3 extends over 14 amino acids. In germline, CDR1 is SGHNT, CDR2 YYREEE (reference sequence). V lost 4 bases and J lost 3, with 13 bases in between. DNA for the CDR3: TGTGCCAGCAGCCAACGACGGGGCGACTATGGCTACACCTTC. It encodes CASSQRRGDYGYTF. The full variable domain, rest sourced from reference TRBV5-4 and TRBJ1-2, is ETGVTQSPTHLIKTRGQQVTLRCSSQSGHNTVSWYQQALGQGPQFIFQYYREEENGRGNFPPRFSGLQFPNYSSELNVNALELDDSALYLCASSQRRGDYGYTFGSGTRLTVV.

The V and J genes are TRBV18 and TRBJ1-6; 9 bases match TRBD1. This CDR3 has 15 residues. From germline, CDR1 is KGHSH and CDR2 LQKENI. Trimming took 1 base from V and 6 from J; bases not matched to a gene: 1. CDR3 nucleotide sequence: TGTGCCAGCTCACCACAGGACAGGGGTAATTCACCCCTCCACTTT. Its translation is CASSPQDRGNSPLHF.

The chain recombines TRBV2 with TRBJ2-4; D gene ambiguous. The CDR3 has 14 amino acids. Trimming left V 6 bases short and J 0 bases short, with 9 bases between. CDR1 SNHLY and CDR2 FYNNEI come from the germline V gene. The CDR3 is CASRVLTAKNIQYF. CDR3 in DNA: TGTGCCAGCAGGGTACTTACAGCCAAAAACATTCAGTACTTC.

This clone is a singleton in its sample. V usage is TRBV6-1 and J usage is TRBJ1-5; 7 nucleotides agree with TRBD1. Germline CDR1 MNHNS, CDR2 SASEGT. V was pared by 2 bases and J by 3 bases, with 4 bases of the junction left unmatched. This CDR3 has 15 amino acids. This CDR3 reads CASSEWTGPNQPQHF. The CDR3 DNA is TGTGCCAGCAGTGAATGGACAGGCCCCAATCAGCCCCAGCATTTT.

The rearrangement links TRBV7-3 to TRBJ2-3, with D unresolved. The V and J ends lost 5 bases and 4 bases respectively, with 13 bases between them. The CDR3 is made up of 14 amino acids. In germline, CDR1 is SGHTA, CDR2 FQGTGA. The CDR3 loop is CASSRGRRSDTQYF. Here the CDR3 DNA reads TGTGCCAGCAGCCGAGGACGCAGGTCAGATACGCAGTATTTT.

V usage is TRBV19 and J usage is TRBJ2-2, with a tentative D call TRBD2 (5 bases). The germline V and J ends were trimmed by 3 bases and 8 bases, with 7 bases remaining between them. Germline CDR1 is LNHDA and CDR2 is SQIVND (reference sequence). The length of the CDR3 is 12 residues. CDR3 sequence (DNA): TGTGCCAGTAGTATCGGGGTGGGGGAGCTGTTTTTT. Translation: CASSIGVGELFF.

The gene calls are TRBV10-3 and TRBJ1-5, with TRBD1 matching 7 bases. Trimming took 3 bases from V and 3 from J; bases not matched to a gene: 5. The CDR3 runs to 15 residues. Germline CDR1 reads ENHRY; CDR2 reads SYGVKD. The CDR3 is CAISDPTGYNQPQHF. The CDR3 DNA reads TGTGCCATCAGTGACCCGACAGGGTACAATCAGCCCCAGCATTTT.

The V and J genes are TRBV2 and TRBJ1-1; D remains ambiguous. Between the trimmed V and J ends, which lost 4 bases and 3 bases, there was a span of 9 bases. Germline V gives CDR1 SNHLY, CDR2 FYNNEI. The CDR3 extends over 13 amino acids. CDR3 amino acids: CASSASEYTEAFF. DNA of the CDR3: TGTGCCAGCAGTGCCTCCGAATACACTGAAGCTTTCTTT.

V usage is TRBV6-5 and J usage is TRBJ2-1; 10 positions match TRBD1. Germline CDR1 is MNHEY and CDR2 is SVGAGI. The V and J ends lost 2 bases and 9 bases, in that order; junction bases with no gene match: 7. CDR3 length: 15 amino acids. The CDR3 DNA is TGTGCCAGCAGTTACGAGGGACAGGGGAATAGTGAGCAGTTCTTC. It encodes CASSYEGQGNSEQFF.

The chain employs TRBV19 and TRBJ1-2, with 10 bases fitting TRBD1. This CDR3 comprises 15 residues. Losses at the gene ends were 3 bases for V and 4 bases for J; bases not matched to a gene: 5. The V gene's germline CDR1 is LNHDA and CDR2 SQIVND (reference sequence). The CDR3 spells CASSMGQGLLYGYTF. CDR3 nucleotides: TGTGCCAGTAGTATGGGACAGGGGCTACTCTATGGCTACACCTTC.

The CDR3 reads CASSFQRYNSPLHF. The CDR3 bases are TGTGCCAGCAGTTTCCAGAGATATAATTCACCCCTCCACTTT. The genes are TRBV6-1 and TRBJ1-6; D gene unclear. Germline V gene sequence: CDR1 MNHNS, CDR2 SASEGT. The germline V and J ends were trimmed by 5 bases and 4 bases, with 9 bases remaining between them. The CDR3 has 14 amino acids.

The CDR3 here is CASSPPRSGSTDTQYF. CDR3 DNA sequence: TGTGCCAGCTCACCACCGCGGAGCGGGAGCACAGATACGCAGTATTTT. The rearrangement links TRBV18 to TRBJ2-3, with D tentatively TRBD2 (6 bases). The CDR3 contains 16 residues. The V gene's germline CDR1 is KGHSH and CDR2 LQKENI. V lost 0 bases and J 0 bases, leaving 10 bases between the germline ends.

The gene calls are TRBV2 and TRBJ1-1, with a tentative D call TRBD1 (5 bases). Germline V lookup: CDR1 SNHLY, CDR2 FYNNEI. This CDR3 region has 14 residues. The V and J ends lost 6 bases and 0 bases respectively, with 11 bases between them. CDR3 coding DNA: TGTGCCAGCAGAACAGGCCTCATGAACACTGAAGCTTTCTTT. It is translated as CASRTGLMNTEAFF.

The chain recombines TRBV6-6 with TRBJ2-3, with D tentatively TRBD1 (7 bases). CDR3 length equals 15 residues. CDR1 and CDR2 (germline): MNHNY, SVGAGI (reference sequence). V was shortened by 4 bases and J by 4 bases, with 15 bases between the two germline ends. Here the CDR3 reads CASSFAGTEADTQYF. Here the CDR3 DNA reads TGTGCCAGCAGTTTCGCGGGGACAGAGGCAGATACGCAGTATTTT.

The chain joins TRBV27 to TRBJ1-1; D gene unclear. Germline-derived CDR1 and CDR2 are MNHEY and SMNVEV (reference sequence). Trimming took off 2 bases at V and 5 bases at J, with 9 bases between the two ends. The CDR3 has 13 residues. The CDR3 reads CASSLQQYTEAFF. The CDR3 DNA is TGTGCCAGCAGTTTACAACAGTATACTGAAGCTTTCTTT.

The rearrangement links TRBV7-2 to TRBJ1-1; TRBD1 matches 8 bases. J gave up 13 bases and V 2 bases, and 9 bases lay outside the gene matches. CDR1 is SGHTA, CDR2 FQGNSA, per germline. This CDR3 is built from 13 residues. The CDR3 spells CASSLRTRGQGFF. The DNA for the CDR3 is TGTGCCAGCAGCTTAAGAACCAGGGGGCAGGGTTTCTTT.